This TCR beta chain was retrieved from a study of shared clonotypes between healthy human individuals. Regarding the study as a whole: Estimated richness values were generally larger in naive subsets than in memory subsets.

The assay was immunoSEQ multiplex PCR, and TCRdb's table has in-frame clones only and misses some. This sample has more than 2 million clones, with 85% to 95% found just once. CDR3 size: 15 residues. The ends were cut back, 4 bases at V and 0 bases at J, with 12 bases in the middle. Looked up from germline, CDR1 is MNHNS and CDR2 is SASEGT. Naive CD8 cells comprised CD45RO-negative, CCR7-positively selected cells, excluding terminally differentiated effector memory CD45RA+ cells. In regard to this clone: What it binds is not known.

This chain connects TRBV6-1 to TRBJ1-2, with D hard to call. Sequenced material: naive CD8+ T cells sorted from blood. This TCR was recovered from a young man in good health. Here the CDR3 DNA reads TGTGCCAGCAGTGCTAGCCCGGGAGCTAACTATGGCTACACCTTC. Its translation: CASSASPGANYGYTF.